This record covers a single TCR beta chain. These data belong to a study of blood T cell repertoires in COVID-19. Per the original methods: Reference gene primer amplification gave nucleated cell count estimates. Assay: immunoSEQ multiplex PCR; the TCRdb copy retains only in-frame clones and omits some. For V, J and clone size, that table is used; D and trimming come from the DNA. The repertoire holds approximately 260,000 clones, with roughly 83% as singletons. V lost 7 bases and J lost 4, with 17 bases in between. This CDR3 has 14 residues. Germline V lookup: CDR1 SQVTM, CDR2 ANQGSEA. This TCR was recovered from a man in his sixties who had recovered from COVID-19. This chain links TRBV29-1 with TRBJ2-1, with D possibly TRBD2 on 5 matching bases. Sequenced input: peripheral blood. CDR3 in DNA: TGCAGCGCTAAAATTTCCGGGGTTTACAATGAGCAGTTCTTC. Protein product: CSAKISGVYNEQFF.